Presented here are 10 T cell receptor beta chains from one specimen sequenced in a study of OX40 agonist ivuxolimab in advanced cancers. Some clones are missing from TCRdb's copy, which holds only in-frame ones; the method was immunoSEQ multiplex PCR. The table lists under 85,000 clones, about nine tenths of them singletons, with approximately 0.25% in the top ten. This material consisted of CD4+ or CD8+ T cells sorted from blood, taken in a trial of the OX40 agonist ivuxolimab. The receptors here all came from an adult with an advanced solid tumor such as melanoma, head and neck, liver or kidney cancer.

This clone appeared a single time. This sequence joins TRBV15 and TRBJ1-4, with D unresolved. Trimming took 0 bases from V and 1 from J, leaving 6 bases between them. CDR3 length: 15 residues. CDR1 and CDR2 from the germline V gene are LNHNV and YYDKDF (reference sequence). The CDR3, as DNA: TGTGCCACCAGCAGAGATGCCCAAACTAATGAAAAACTGTTTTTT. It encodes CATSRDAQTNEKLFF.

This clone was counted once. The chain uses TRBV15 and TRBJ2-6; TRBD1 matches 8 bases. The CDR3 is 14 residues long. With 3 bases clipped from V and 7 bases from J, the junction kept 2 bases outside the gene matches. Germline CDR1 reads LNHNV; CDR2 reads YYDKDF (reference sequence). CDR3 protein: CATSRTGEANVLTF. The CDR3 DNA follows: TGTGCCACCAGCAGGACAGGGGAAGCCAACGTCCTGACTTTC.

This clone has only a few counts. The chain employs TRBV7-9 and TRBJ2-7; no firm D call. CDR1 SEHNR and CDR2 FQNEAQ come from the germline V gene (reference sequence). The CDR3 length is 13 residues. V was trimmed by 5 bases and J by 3 bases, leaving 11 bases between them. CDR3 nucleotide sequence: TGTGCCAGCAGCCCGCGCCAGGACTACGAGCAGTACTTC. It is translated as CASSPRQDYEQYF.

The chain links TRBV11-3 to TRBJ2-2; perhaps D is TRBD1 or TRBD2 (6 bases each). The germline V gene has CDR1 SGHNT and CDR2 YENEEA. V was cut by 4 bases and J by 9 bases, with 18 bases left in between. The length of the CDR3 is 15 residues. The CDR3 sequence is CASSYEQGGVRELFF. In DNA form, the CDR3 reads TGTGCCAGCAGCTACGAACAGGGAGGTGTCAGGGAGCTGTTTTTT.

The V gene is TRBV5-1, the J gene TRBJ2-1, with D tentatively TRBD2 (6 bases). Trimming left V 2 bases short and J 4 bases short, with 10 bases between. The CDR3 is made up of 14 amino acids. Per the germline V gene, CDR1 is SGHRS and CDR2 is YFSETQ. In nucleotides, the CDR3 is TGCGCCAGCAGCTTTGGTGGGACTTACAATGAGCAGTTCTTC. Encoded protein: CASSFGGTYNEQFF.

This clone was detected only once. The CDR3 DNA is TGTGCCAATTACAACAGGAGAGAAAGAAAAAACTCCTACGAGCAGTACTTC. It specifies CANYNRRERKNSYEQYF. This chain joins TRBV2 and TRBJ2-7, with D maybe TRBD1 (5 bases). Looked up from germline, CDR1 is SNHLY and CDR2 is FYNNEI. V was clipped by 10 bases and J by 0 bases, with 25 bases between them. CDR3 length equals 17 residues.

This clone was seen a single time. The chain employs TRBV5-1 and TRBJ2-2, with D perhaps TRBD1 (6 bases). V dropped 4 bases and J dropped 5 bases, with 12 bases sitting between them. From germline, CDR1 is SGHRS and CDR2 YFSETQ. The CDR3 contains 14 residues. The CDR3 sequence: CASSIRTDTGELFF. CDR3 in DNA: TGCGCCAGCAGCATTCGGACAGATACCGGGGAGCTGTTTTTT.

The chain uses TRBV7-8 and TRBJ2-7; a weak D match, TRBD2 (6 bases). The ends were cut back, 6 bases at V and 2 bases at J, with 17 bases in the middle. Germline CDR1 and CDR2: SGHVS and FQNEAQ. The CDR3 runs 15 residues. In DNA, the CDR3 is TGTGCCAGCAGATCTGACTTGGGACTCCCCTACGAGCAGTACTTC. Translation: CASRSDLGLPYEQYF.

The V gene is TRBV5-8, the J gene TRBJ2-2; 10 bases match TRBD1. The germline gives CDR1 SGHTS, CDR2 YDEGEE. Unmatched junction bases numbered 7, after V lost 4 bases and J lost 7 bases. The CDR3 length is 15 residues. In DNA form, the CDR3 reads TGTGCCAGCAGCCCCCGGGACAGGGGTGTCGGGGAGCTGTTTTTT. Protein product: CASSPRDRGVGELFF.

This CDR3 is CSAPDTEAFF. CDR3 coding DNA: TGCAGTGCCCCGGACACTGAAGCTTTCTTT. The chain recombines TRBV20-1 with TRBJ1-1; D is ambiguous. The V gene lost 6 bases and the J gene lost 3 bases, with 5 bases spanning the gap. The CDR3 has 10 amino acids. CDR1 DFQATT and CDR2 SNEGSKA come from the germline V gene (reference sequence).